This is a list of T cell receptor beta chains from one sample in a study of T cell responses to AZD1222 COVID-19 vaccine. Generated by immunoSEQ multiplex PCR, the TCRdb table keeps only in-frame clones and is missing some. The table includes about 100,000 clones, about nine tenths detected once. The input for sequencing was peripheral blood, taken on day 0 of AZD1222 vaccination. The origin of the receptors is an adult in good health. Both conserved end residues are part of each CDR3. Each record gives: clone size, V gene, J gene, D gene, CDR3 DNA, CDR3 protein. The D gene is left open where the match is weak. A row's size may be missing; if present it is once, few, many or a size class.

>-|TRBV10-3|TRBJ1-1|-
TGTGCCATCAGTGATATAGTAGGACGTGGGACTGAAGCTTTCTTT
CAISDIVGRGTEAFF
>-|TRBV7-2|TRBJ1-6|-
TGTGCCAGCAGCTTATTGTTCCAGGCTCCGGAAGGTTCACCCCTCCACTTT
CASSLLFQAPEGSPLHF
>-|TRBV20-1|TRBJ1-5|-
TGCAGTGCTAGTAAGGACACCGCCCGGAGGGGTAAGGTGCCCCAGCATTTT
CSASKDTARRGKVPQHF
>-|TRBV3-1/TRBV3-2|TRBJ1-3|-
TGTGCCAGCAGTCGAGGCACAGCCCGCTCTGGAAACACCATATATTTT
CASSRGTARSGNTIYF
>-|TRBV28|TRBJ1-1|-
TGTGCCAGCAGTTCGGTGAACACTGAAGCTTTCTTT
CASSSVNTEAFF
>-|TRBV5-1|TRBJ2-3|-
TGCGCCAGCAGCAGATGGACAGCCACAGATACGCAGTATTTT
CASSRWTATDTQYF
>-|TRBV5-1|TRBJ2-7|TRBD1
TGCGCCAGCAGAGGGGGCACCTACGAGCAGTACTTC
CASRGGTYEQYF
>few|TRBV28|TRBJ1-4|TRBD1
TGTGCCAGCAGTTCGCTGACAGGGGGTGGTGAAAAACTGTTTTTT
CASSSLTGGGEKLFF
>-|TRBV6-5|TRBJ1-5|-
TGTGCCAGCTCGGACGGCAATCAGCCCCAGCATTTT
CASSDGNQPQHF
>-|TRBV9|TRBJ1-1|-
TGTGCCAGCAGCGTAGGTAGTCGTCTGAACACTGAAGCTTTCTTT
CASSVGSRLNTEAFF
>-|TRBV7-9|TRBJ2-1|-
TGTGCCAGCAGCTTAGGACAGCATGAGCAGTTCTTC
CASSLGQHEQFF
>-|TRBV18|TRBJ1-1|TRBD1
TGTGCCAGCTCAAGGGGACAGGATAACACTGAAGCTTTCTTT
CASSRGQDNTEAFF
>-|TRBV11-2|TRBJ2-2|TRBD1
TGTGCCAGCGACAGGGGTGCCGGGGAGCTGTTTTTT
CASDRGAGELFF
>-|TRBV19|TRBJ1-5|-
TGTGCCAGCATGAATAGCAATCAGCCCCAGCATTTT
CASMNSNQPQHF
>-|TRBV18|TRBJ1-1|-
TGTGCCAGCTCACCAGGAAGGGGGAACACTGAAGCTTTCTTT
CASSPGRGNTEAFF
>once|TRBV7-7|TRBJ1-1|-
TGTGCCAGCAGCCCTCGCGAAGCTTTCTTT
CASSPREAFF
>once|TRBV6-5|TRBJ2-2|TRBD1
TGTGCCAGCAATGGACAGGGGCGAGGCGGGGAGCTGTTTTTT
CASNGQGRGGELFF
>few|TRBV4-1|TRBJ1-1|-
TGCGCCAGCAGCCAAGAACCGGGCTACACTGAAGCTTTCTTT
CASSQEPGYTEAFF
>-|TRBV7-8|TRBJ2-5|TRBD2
TGTGCCAGCAGCTTAGGATTAGCGGGGGACGCAGGGGAGACCCAGTACTTC
CASSLGLAGDAGETQYF
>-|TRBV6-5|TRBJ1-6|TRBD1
TGTGCCAGCAGTTTCCTCGGACAGGGCGGTAATTCACCCCTCCACTTT
CASSFLGQGGNSPLHF
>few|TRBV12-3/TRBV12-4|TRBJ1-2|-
TGTGCCAGCAGTTTACCCTCTAACTATGGCTACACCTTC
CASSLPSNYGYTF
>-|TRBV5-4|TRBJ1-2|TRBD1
TGTGCCAGCAGCCTGGGACAGGGCGATAACTATGGCTACACCTTC
CASSLGQGDNYGYTF